These 28 T cell receptor beta chains were all obtained from the same sample, sequenced in a study of T-cell memory formation after mild COVID-19. TCRdb processed the 5' RACE reads anew with MiXCR; each CDR3 protein has one entry. There are roughly 190,000 distinct CDR3 sequences in the sample; under 12% occur only once, and approximately 3% lies in the top ten. The material sequenced was PBMCs or a T cell subset sorted from them (not recorded which). The receptors originated from a man between 18 and 29 years old who had mild COVID-19 (a few samples of this study predate the infection). Cell type and time point are not known.

The chain carries TRBV11-1 and TRBJ2-5; D gene uncertain. Trimming cost V 5 bases and J 4 bases, with 14 bases left between them. Germline lookup yields CDR1 SGHAT and CDR2 FQDESV (reference sequence). CDR3 length: 14 residues. As DNA, the CDR3 is TGTGCCAGCAGCCCAACCGGCGGCCGAGAGACCCAGTACTTC. Its protein is CASSPTGGRETQYF. Supplemented by reference TRBV11-1 and TRBJ2-5, the full variable domain reads EAEVAQSPRYKITEKSQAVAFWCDPISGHATLYWYRQILGQGPELLVQFQDESVVDDSQLPKDRFSAERLKGVDSTLKIQPAELGDSAMYLCASSPTGGRETQYFGPGTRLLVL.

V gene TRBV10-3 combines with J gene TRBJ1-1; 7 bases match TRBD1. There are 15 residues in the CDR3. After removal of 4 bases from V and 2 bases from J, the junction contained 7 bases not matched to a gene. Germline assignment: CDR1 ENHRY and CDR2 SYGVKD. In DNA, the CDR3 is TGTGCCATCAGTGGCGCCGGGACAGCCAACACTGAAGCTTTCTTT. This sequence encodes CAISGAGTANTEAFF.

This chain links TRBV12-3 or TRBV12-4 with TRBJ2-5; 10 nucleotides line up with TRBD1. CDR3 size: 14 residues. V trimming: 6 bases; J trimming: 5 bases; junction bases outside the gene matches: 6. The CDR3 DNA reads as TGTGCCAGCAGGCGACAGGGGGCCTCGGAGACCCAGTACTTC. Its translation is CASRRQGASETQYF.

The V call is TRBV19, the J call TRBJ2-3, with D possibly being TRBD1 (6 bases). The CDR3 is 17 residues long. V was cut by 6 bases and J by 6 bases, with 25 bases left in between. Germline V CDR1 and CDR2: LNHDA, SQIVND (reference sequence). CDR3 coding DNA: TGTGCCAGTAGCCTACCTCCCGGGACAACATCTGTGGATACGCAGTATTTT. It translates to CASSLPPGTTSVDTQYF.

This clonotype was recorded a few times. This sequence joins TRBV5-1 and TRBJ2-6; D gene ambiguous. The V gene's germline CDR1 is SGHRS and CDR2 YFSETQ. The CDR3 totals 15 residues. Trimming pared 3 bases from V and 0 bases from J, leaving 7 bases between. Here the CDR3 reads CASSSDPSGANVLTF. CDR3 nucleotide sequence: TGCGCCAGCAGCTCGGACCCCTCTGGGGCCAACGTCCTGACTTTC.

This clonotype was recorded a few times. The chain joins TRBV24-1 to TRBJ2-7, with D perhaps matching TRBD1 (6 bases). The CDR3 is made up of 15 amino acids. Per germline, CDR1 KGHDR and CDR2 SFDVKD. Trimming pared 5 bases from V and 4 bases from J, leaving 17 bases between. The chain's CDR3 is CATSAGTTGRYEQYF. Here the CDR3 DNA reads TGTGCCACCAGTGCCGGAACAACAGGGAGATACGAGCAGTACTTC.

This clonotype was detected ten times or more. The chain links TRBV5-1 to TRBJ2-1; no definite D call. Deletions cut 2 bases from V and 5 bases from J, with 2 bases between. The CDR3 sequence is 11 residues long. Looked up from germline, CDR1 is SGHRS and CDR2 is YFSETQ. For the CDR3, the DNA is TGCGCCAGCAGCTTCGACAATGAGCAGTTCTTC. This codes for CASSFDNEQFF.

The rearrangement uses TRBV10-3 and TRBJ1-5, with TRBD1 matching over 7 bases. Germline trimming cut 2 bases from V and 5 bases from J; bases unmatched to any gene: 0. This CDR3 contains 13 residues. The V gene's germline CDR1 is ENHRY and CDR2 SYGVKD. CDR3 nucleotides: TGTGCCATCAGTGAGGACAGGGATCAGCCCCAGCATTTT. This gives the protein CAISEDRDQPQHF.

This clonotype has ten or more counts. The CDR3 DNA reads as TGTGCCAGCAGCTACCAGGGGAGAGCCAAAAACATTCAGTACTTC. It yields the protein CASSYQGRAKNIQYF. The rearrangement links TRBV7-2 to TRBJ2-4, with a weak D call TRBD1 (6 bases). Germline CDR1 and CDR2: SGHTA and FQGNSA. With 4 bases removed from V and 0 bases from J, the gap between germline ends came to 10 bases. There are 15 residues in the CDR3.

The CDR3 DNA reads as TGTGCCAGCAGTTACTCACCTTCAGCGGGCTACAATGAGCAGTTCTTC. This sequence encodes CASSYSPSAGYNEQFF. The genes are TRBV6-5 and TRBJ2-1; D perhaps matches TRBD2 (6 bases). This CDR3 contains 16 residues. Germline CDR1 is MNHEY and CDR2 is SVGAGI. Trimming pared 0 bases from V and 3 bases from J, leaving 12 bases between.

This clonotype was seen repeatedly, ten times or more. The chain combines TRBV5-1 with TRBJ2-5; 8 nucleotides align to TRBD2. Looked up from germline, CDR1 is SGHRS and CDR2 is YFSETQ. V was pared by 2 bases and J by 4 bases, with 1 base of the junction left unmatched. The CDR3 totals 13 residues. The CDR3 sequence is CASSLAGAETQYF. In nucleotides, the CDR3 is TGCGCCAGCAGCTTAGCGGGGGCAGAGACCCAGTACTTC.

This clonotype turned up a few times. V gene TRBV23-1 combines with J gene TRBJ1-5; 7 nucleotides align to TRBD1. TRBV23-1 is noted as an ORF with a role that remains uncertain. CDR3 length: 18 residues. V lost 2 bases and J lost 0; bases outside the gene matches: 10. The CDR3 here is CASSQERDRPYSNQPQHF. DNA for the CDR3: TGCGCCAGCAGTCAAGAACGGGACAGACCTTATAGCAATCAGCCCCAGCATTTT.

The chain couples TRBV27 to TRBJ2-2, with 8 bases matching TRBD2. V was pared by 6 bases and J by 5 bases, with 14 bases of the junction left unmatched. Germline V gives CDR1 MNHEY, CDR2 SMNVEV (reference sequence). The CDR3 is made up of 17 amino acids. CDR3 in DNA: TGTGCCAGCAGCCCTGCTTCCCCCTCGGGGGGGACCGGGGAGCTGTTTTTT. Protein: CASSPASPSGGTGELFF.

This clonotype was seen a few times. The chain links TRBV20-1 to TRBJ1-1; the match to TRBD1 covers 7 bases. The CDR3 extends over 12 amino acids. Germline CDR1 is DFQATT and CDR2 is SNEGSKA (reference sequence). The V gene end was trimmed by 6 bases and the J gene end by 5 bases; junction bases not matched to a gene: 6. CDR3 sequence reads: CSAPGGGTEAFF. CDR3 bases: TGCAGTGCCCCAGGGGGGGGGACTGAAGCTTTCTTT.

This clonotype was detected only a few times. This sequence joins TRBV3-1 and TRBJ2-5, with 8 bases aligning to TRBD2. The V segment lost 0 bases and the J segment 2 bases; nucleotides outside the gene matches: 5. Germline loops: CDR1 LGHDT, CDR2 YNNKEL (reference sequence). The CDR3 is 16 residues long. The DNA for the CDR3 is TGTGCCAGCAGCCAAGATGGAGCGGGGGTGCAAGAGACCCAGTACTTC. As protein: CASSQDGAGVQETQYF.

The CDR3 bases are TGTGCCAGCAGCTTAGGGACAGTAACGTTGGACGAGCAGTACGTC. This gives the protein CASSLGTVTLDEQYV. This sequence joins TRBV7-2 and TRBJ2-7; D might be TRBD1 (6 bases). Trimming pared 1 base from V and 5 bases from J, leaving 15 bases between. The CDR3 covers 15 residues. Germline lookup yields CDR1 SGHTA and CDR2 FQGNSA.

The rearrangement joins TRBV7-2 to TRBJ1-6; 9 nucleotides agree with TRBD1. CDR1 is SGHTA, CDR2 FQGNSA, per germline. After removal of 6 bases from V and 6 bases from J, the junction contained 6 bases not matched to a gene. The CDR3 spans 15 residues. Written as DNA, the CDR3 is TGTGCCAGCAGACTAGGGGGACAGGGTAATTCACCCCTCCACTTT. Encoded protein: CASRLGGQGNSPLHF.

The sample holds many counts of this clonotype. V gene TRBV24-1 combines with J gene TRBJ2-2; 8 positions agree with TRBD1. Germline V lookup: CDR1 KGHDR, CDR2 SFDVKD. This CDR3 contains 15 residues. V dropped 4 bases and J dropped 7; count of bases not matched to a gene: 7. The CDR3 loop is CATSEAGQGGGELFF. The CDR3 nucleotides read TGTGCCACCAGTGAGGCTGGACAGGGAGGCGGGGAGCTGTTTTTT.

This chain connects TRBV29-1 to TRBJ1-1, with D possibly TRBD1 on 6 matching bases. Trimming took 4 bases from V and 0 from J, leaving 15 bases between them. The CDR3 is made up of 15 amino acids. From germline, CDR1 is SQVTM and CDR2 ANQGSEA. For the CDR3, the DNA is TGCAGCGTTGCCCGACCGGACAGAATGAACACTGAAGCTTTCTTT. Amino acids: CSVARPDRMNTEAFF.

The sample holds many counts of this clonotype. The rearrangement links TRBV7-9 to TRBJ1-1, with TRBD1 identical over 8 bases. CDR3 length equals 13 residues. In germline, CDR1 is SEHNR, CDR2 FQNEAQ (reference sequence). V lost 6 bases to trimming and J lost 4 bases; unmatched junction nucleotides: 4. The CDR3 bases are TGTGCCAGCAGACAACAGGGGGGCACTGAAGCTTTCTTT. Its translation: CASRQQGGTEAFF.

The CDR3 sequence: CASSYSPRLGEKLFF. The CDR3 nucleotides read TGCGCCAGCAGCTACAGCCCCCGTCTGGGTGAAAAACTGTTTTTT. The rearrangement uses TRBV5-1 and TRBJ1-4; no firm D call. V gave up 3 bases and J gave up 7 bases, with 16 bases separating them. Germline CDR1 and CDR2: SGHRS and YFSETQ. This CDR3 is 15 amino acids long. Supplemented by reference TRBV5-1 and TRBJ1-4, the full variable domain reads KAGVTQTPRYLIKTRGQQVTLSCSPISGHRSVSWYQQTPGQGLQFLFEYFSETQRNKGNFPGRFSGRQFSNSRSEMNVSTLELGDSALYLCASSYSPRLGEKLFFGSGTQLSVL.

This clonotype was seen ten or more times. The rearrangement uses TRBV7-2 and TRBJ2-5; 7 bases align to TRBD1. The CDR3 is 14 amino acids. Germline V gene lookup returns CDR1 SGHTA and CDR2 FQGNSA. Unmatched junction bases numbered 7, after V lost 7 bases and J lost 2 bases. The DNA of the CDR3 is TGTGCCAGCAACCGTGGACAGGCTCAAGAGACCCAGTACTTC. Translating it yields CASNRGQAQETQYF. Drawing the rest from reference TRBV7-2 and TRBJ2-5, the complete variable domain is GAGVSQSPSNKVTEKGKDVELRCDPISGHTALYWYRQSLGQGLEFLIYFQGNSAPDKSGLPSDRFSAERTGGSVSTLTIQRTQQEDSAVYLCASNRGQAQETQYFGPGTRLLVL.

This chain uses TRBV20-1 with TRBJ1-1; 12 bases are a match to TRBD1. The CDR3 consists of 15 residues. Germline CDR1 and CDR2: DFQATT and SNEGSKA (reference sequence). V lost 6 bases to trimming and J lost 1 base; unmatched junction nucleotides: 6. The chain's CDR3 is CSAPGQGAPNTEAFF. The CDR3 DNA follows: TGCAGTGCACCGGGACAGGGGGCGCCGAACACTGAAGCTTTCTTT.

This clonotype was recorded a few times. The chain's CDR3 is CASSRGTGEGKLFF. The CDR3 coding sequence is TGTGCCAGCAGTCGCGGGACAGGGGAGGGAAAACTGTTTTTT. The rearrangement uses TRBV27 and TRBJ1-4, with 10 bases that match TRBD1. Germline V gene sequence: CDR1 MNHEY, CDR2 SMNVEV (reference sequence). The J segment lost 10 bases and the V segment lost 5 bases, leaving 7 bases of the junction unmatched. The CDR3 is 14 amino acids.

There are a few counts of this clonotype. V usage is TRBV18 and J usage is TRBJ1-1; no clear D gene. V lost 3 bases, J lost 3 bases, and 8 bases lay in between. Germline CDR1 and CDR2: KGHSH and LQKENI. The CDR3 has 13 residues. Written as DNA, the CDR3 is TGTGCCAGCTCACCTTCAATAGACACTGAAGCTTTCTTT. Its protein product is CASSPSIDTEAFF.

There are a few counts of this clonotype. V usage is TRBV19 and J usage is TRBJ1-5; no definite D call. The CDR3 has 14 amino acids. Per the germline V gene, CDR1 is LNHDA and CDR2 is SQIVND (reference sequence). Between the trimmed V and J ends, which lost 3 bases and 9 bases, there was a span of 15 bases. CDR3 protein: CASSISGNWRPQHF. The CDR3 DNA sequence: TGTGCCAGTAGTATCAGCGGGAACTGGCGGCCCCAGCATTTT. Together with reference TRBV19 and TRBJ1-5, the CDR3 gives the full variable domain: DGGITQSPKYLFRKEGQNVTLSCEQNLNHDAMYWYRQDPGQGLRLIYYSQIVNDFQKGDIAEGYSVSREKKESFPLTVTSAQKNPTAFYLCASSISGNWRPQHFGDGTRLSIL.

V is TRBV20-1 and J is TRBJ2-5, with no clear D. Germline assignment: CDR1 DFQATT and CDR2 SNEGSKA (reference sequence). This CDR3 is 12 amino acids long. V was trimmed by 3 bases and J by 2 bases, leaving 7 bases between them. For the CDR3, the DNA is TGCAGTGCTAGGGTCAGGCAAGAGACCCAGTACTTC. It yields the protein CSARVRQETQYF.

The V call is TRBV5-1, the J call TRBJ1-2; 10 bases line up with TRBD1. The germline V gene has CDR1 SGHRS and CDR2 YFSETQ. The CDR3 has 14 amino acids. V gave up 5 bases and J gave up 6 bases; unmatched junction bases: 7. The CDR3 spells CASSRDRGLNGYTF. The CDR3 nucleotides are TGCGCCAGCAGTCGAGACAGGGGGCTTAATGGCTACACCTTC.